What follows describes a single T cell receptor (beta chain). Donors were healthy HIV-negative adults without recent acute infections or vaccinations. CD45RA+ naive and CD45RA-negative memory subsets were separated from CD4+ cells. These data are taken from a study of shared clonotypes between healthy human individuals. About the study: Each donor had three CD4 naive, three CD4 memory, two CD8 naive and one CD8 memory plate.

J lost 3 bases, V lost 5 bases, and 8 bases had no gene match. Germline lookup yields CDR1 MNHEY and CDR2 SMNVEV (reference sequence). The length of the CDR3 is 17 residues. Original processing notes: There were no quality scores in the junction-only immunoSEQ sequences, so filtering differed. Method: immunoSEQ multiplex PCR; TCRdb's copy keeps in-frame clones and lacks some. The DNA gave D and trimming, while V, J and clone size come from that table. The sample consists of over 850,000 clones, around 78% of them appearing once. Material for sequencing was memory CD4+ T cells from PBMCs. Subset denoted: CD45RA-negative fraction. The sequence came from a man between 18 and 29 years old in good health. Some clones in this sample may be carry-over from other donors' samples. The chain employs TRBV27 and TRBJ1-4, with 11 bases fitting TRBD1. For the CDR3, the DNA is TGTGCCAGCAGTCACCGACCGGACAGGGGGCCTAATGAAAAACTGTTTTTT. It specifies CASSHRPDRGPNEKLFF.